The 22 T cell receptor beta chains below come from one sample, sequenced in a study of OX40 agonist ivuxolimab in advanced cancers. This table comes from immunoSEQ multiplex PCR, and its TCRdb copy is limited to in-frame clones, with some not included. The profile covers about 62,000 clones, with around 80% appearing a single time and approximately 2.4% taken by the ten largest. Source: CD4+ or CD8+ T cells sorted from blood, taken in a trial of the OX40 agonist ivuxolimab. These receptors all come from an adult with an advanced solid tumor such as melanoma, head and neck, liver or kidney cancer.

This sequence joins TRBV9 and TRBJ1-6, with TRBD1 matching over 9 bases. The germline V gene encodes CDR1 SGDLS and CDR2 YYNGEE. V was pared by 4 bases and J by 7 bases, with 9 bases of the junction left unmatched. This CDR3 is built from 16 residues. DNA of the CDR3: TGTGCCAGCAGCAGACAGACAGGGGGGGACAATTCACCCCTCCACTTT. Its translation is CASSRQTGGDNSPLHF.

The chain's CDR3 is CASSYIEINTEAFF. CDR3 DNA: TGTGCCAGCAGTTACATCGAAATAAACACTGAAGCTTTCTTT. The chain carries TRBV6-6 and TRBJ1-1; D is uncertain. Trimming stripped 2 bases from V and 2 bases from J, with 9 bases between. The CDR3 length is 14 residues. Germline loops: CDR1 MNHNY, CDR2 SVGAGI (reference sequence).

The chain joins TRBV7-2 to TRBJ1-2; D is possibly TRBD1 (5 bases). This CDR3 is 13 amino acids long. Germline V gene lookup returns CDR1 SGHTA and CDR2 FQGNSA. Trimming took 6 bases from V and 1 from J, leaving 9 bases between them. CDR3: CASSPGNNYGYTF. The CDR3 DNA is TGTGCCAGCAGTCCAGGGAATAACTATGGCTACACCTTC. Supplemented by reference TRBV7-2 and TRBJ1-2, the full variable domain reads GAGVSQSPSNKVTEKGKDVELRCDPISGHTALYWYRQSLGQGLEFLIYFQGNSAPDKSGLPSDRFSAERTGGSVSTLTIQRTQQEDSAVYLCASSPGNNYGYTFGSGTRLTVV.

The rearrangement links TRBV28 to TRBJ1-1, with 8 bases lining up with TRBD1. The CDR3 covers 13 residues. V gave up 6 bases and J gave up 10 bases; unmatched junction bases: 10. CDR1 is MDHEN and CDR2 is SYDVKM in the germline V gene. The CDR3 region has the DNA TGTGCCAGCAGACCGACAGGGGAGGATGTAGCTTTCTTT. Amino acid sequence: CASRPTGEDVAFF.

V is TRBV10-3 and J is TRBJ1-3; D is ambiguous. V was trimmed by 2 bases and J by 2 bases, leaving 13 bases between them. Germline CDR1 reads ENHRY; CDR2 reads SYGVKD. The CDR3 length is 16 residues. CDR3 coding DNA: TGTGCCATCAGTGAGCCGACCATCGAGGCTGGAAACACCATATATTTT. Protein: CAISEPTIEAGNTIYF.

The CDR3 loop reads CASSLDVQRTTDTQYF. CDR3 bases: TGCGCCAGCAGCTTGGATGTCCAGAGGACGACAGATACGCAGTATTTT. V gene TRBV5-1 combines with J gene TRBJ2-3; D gene uncertain. The CDR3 has 16 residues. V was shortened by 0 bases and J by 3 bases, with 14 bases between the two germline ends. CDR1 is SGHRS, CDR2 YFSETQ, per germline.

This chain uses TRBV19 with TRBJ1-6; 9 nucleotides line up with TRBD1. Unmatched junction bases numbered 4, after V lost 2 bases and J lost 8 bases. Germline CDR1 and CDR2: LNHDA and SQIVND (reference sequence). The CDR3 spans 15 residues. CDR3 sequence: CASSIYRGQHSPLHF. The CDR3 nucleotides read TGTGCCAGTAGTATATACAGGGGGCAACATTCACCCCTCCACTTT. Full variable domain (missing parts from reference TRBV19 and TRBJ1-6): DGGITQSPKYLFRKEGQNVTLSCEQNLNHDAMYWYRQDPGQGLRLIYYSQIVNDFQKGDIAEGYSVSREKKESFPLTVTSAQKNPTAFYLCASSIYRGQHSPLHFGNGTRLTVT.

This clone was seen more than once but under ten times. This chain connects TRBV19 to TRBJ1-1; no reliable D call. Germline lookup yields CDR1 LNHDA and CDR2 SQIVND (reference sequence). Trimming left V 6 bases short and J 4 bases short, with 12 bases between. This CDR3 is 13 amino acids long. CDR3 DNA: TGTGCCAGTAGCAAAGAACGTGGCACTGAAGCTTTCTTT. Amino acid sequence: CASSKERGTEAFF.

The chain links TRBV7-3 to TRBJ1-3, with D perhaps TRBD1 (5 bases). This CDR3 comprises 16 residues. V was clipped by 5 bases and J by 0 bases, with 14 bases between them. Germline V lookup: CDR1 SGHTA, CDR2 FQGTGA. The CDR3 is CASSPRGGNSGNTIYF. DNA of the CDR3: TGTGCCAGCAGCCCCCGCGGGGGAAACTCTGGAAACACCATATATTTT.

The chain uses TRBV7-8 and TRBJ2-3; 10 nucleotides match TRBD1. Germline assignment: CDR1 SGHVS and CDR2 FQNEAQ. The J segment lost 5 bases and the V segment lost 5 bases, leaving 10 bases of the junction unmatched. The CDR3 is 16 amino acids. The CDR3 here is CASSIGTGAYGDTQYF. For the CDR3, the DNA is TGTGCCAGCAGCATAGGGACAGGGGCGTATGGAGATACGCAGTATTTT.

This clone was seen ten or more times. The chain uses TRBV5-6 and TRBJ2-2; the D gene is possibly TRBD1 (6 bases). This CDR3 spans 14 amino acids. Looked up from germline, CDR1 is SGHDT and CDR2 is YYEEEE. V was pared by 8 bases and J by 2 bases, with 13 bases between. CDR3 sequence reads: CASGWDTNTGELFF. CDR3 in DNA: TGTGCCAGTGGTTGGGACACAAACACCGGGGAGCTGTTTTTT.

V and J are TRBV27 and TRBJ1-1; 9 bases fit TRBD1. The CDR3 length is 14 residues. CDR1 and CDR2 from the germline V gene are MNHEY and SMNVEV (reference sequence). V gave up 3 bases and J gave up 3 bases; unmatched junction bases: 2. The CDR3 DNA is TGTGCCAGCAGTTTTTGGACAGGGGACACTGAAGCTTTCTTT. Protein sequence: CASSFWTGDTEAFF.

The chain employs TRBV5-4 and TRBJ2-2, with D unresolved. From germline, CDR1 is SGHNT and CDR2 YYREEE (reference sequence). This CDR3 region has 14 residues. Trimming removed 1 base from V and 7 bases from J, with 11 bases in between. CDR3 coding DNA: TGTGCCAGCAGCTTGAACCACGGCCGCGGGGAGCTGTTTTTT. It specifies CASSLNHGRGELFF.

This rearrangement joins TRBV15 to TRBJ2-7; D gene unclear. The V and J ends lost 0 bases and 4 bases respectively, with 4 bases between them. Germline CDR1 is LNHNV and CDR2 is YYDKDF (reference sequence). CDR3 length: 12 residues. The DNA of the CDR3 is TGTGCCACCAGCAGAGAAGGGTACGAGCAGTACTTC. This encodes CATSREGYEQYF.

This clone was counted a few times. This rearrangement joins TRBV7-8 to TRBJ2-1; 8 bases map to TRBD2. This CDR3 has 16 amino acids. Germline V lookup: CDR1 SGHVS, CDR2 FQNEAQ. V lost 0 bases, J lost 4 bases, and 5 bases stayed unmatched. CDR3 protein: CASSLAGSGGYNEQFF. The CDR3 bases are TGTGCCAGCAGCTTAGCTGGGTCGGGGGGGTACAATGAGCAGTTCTTC.

The chain joins TRBV6-5 to TRBJ2-3; D call uncertain. The CDR3 length is 12 residues. CDR1 MNHEY and CDR2 SVGAGI come from the germline V gene. Trimming stripped 7 bases from V and 2 bases from J, with 7 bases between. The CDR3 coding sequence is TGTGCCAGCAAGGCCACCACAGATACGCAGTATTTT. It yields the protein CASKATTDTQYF.

This clone was detected only once. This chain uses TRBV15 with TRBJ1-2; the D is unclear. Deletions cut 4 bases from V and 1 base from J, with 13 bases between. CDR3 size: 15 residues. Germline V gene sequence: CDR1 LNHNV, CDR2 YYDKDF (reference sequence). CDR3 nucleotide sequence: TGTGCCACCAGCAATGTGGTGGGCATTAACTATGGCTACACCTTC. This encodes CATSNVVGINYGYTF.

The rearrangement joins TRBV7-3 to TRBJ2-5, with D unresolved. The V end was cut by 4 bases, the J end by 7 bases, with 16 bases between. Germline CDR1 reads SGHTA; CDR2 reads FQGTGA. The CDR3 spans 14 residues. CDR3: CASSYLGSPATQYF. The CDR3 DNA is TGTGCCAGCAGCTACCTAGGATCCCCCGCGACCCAGTACTTC.

CDR3 sequence reads: CAISEIQNYGYTF. The CDR3 DNA follows: TGTGCCATCAGTGAGATACAGAACTATGGCTACACCTTC. The chain is built from TRBV10-3 and TRBJ1-2; no clear D gene. The CDR3 spans 13 residues. Germline values: CDR1 ENHRY, CDR2 SYGVKD. The V end was cut by 2 bases, the J end by 2 bases, with 6 bases between.

The chain couples TRBV6-1 to TRBJ1-1; 9 bases fit TRBD1. Germline assignment: CDR1 MNHNS and CDR2 SASEGT. CDR3 length: 13 amino acids. The junction had 5 bases not matched to a gene; V was cut back by 8 bases and J by 4 bases. CDR3 in amino acids: CASGGQGTTEAFF. CDR3 coding DNA: TGTGCCAGCGGGGGACAGGGAACCACTGAAGCTTTCTTT.

The chain is built from TRBV5-8 and TRBJ1-1, with D perhaps matching TRBD1 (5 bases). This CDR3 is 15 amino acids long. Per germline, CDR1 SGHTS and CDR2 YDEGEE. With 0 bases removed from V and 2 bases from J, the gap between germline ends came to 11 bases. CDR3 bases: TGTGCCAGCAGCTTGGTCGGGACGGCAAACACTGAAGCTTTCTTT. This encodes CASSLVGTANTEAFF.

The chain employs TRBV5-8 and TRBJ1-5, with D hard to call. Germline assignment: CDR1 SGHTS and CDR2 YDEGEE. Trimming took off 0 bases at V and 1 base at J, with 5 bases between the two ends. There are 14 residues in the CDR3. CDR3 DNA sequence: TGTGCCAGCAGCTTGGGGCAGAGCAATCAGCCCCAGCATTTT. Translated: CASSLGQSNQPQHF.